These 3 T cell receptor beta chains came from one sample sequenced in a study of T cells expressing NK-cell markers. TCRdb re-called the 5' RACE reads; every CDR3 protein appears as one record, without DNA. Its clone listing holds approximately 380,000 distinct CDR3 sequences. Sequences were obtained from blood T cells: a sorted CD56 or NKG2C T cell subset, CD4+ or CD8+ T cells, or bulk PBMC T cells (not recorded which). The receptors shown here come from a man aged 18-69 years in good health.

The chain carries TRBV7-9 and TRBJ1-4. The CDR3 sequence is 16 residues long. From germline, CDR1 is SEHNR and CDR2 FQNEAQ (reference sequence). CDR3 amino acids: CASSLAVPRVGEKLFF.

This chain joins TRBV28 and TRBJ2-3; there is no DNA to check the TCRdb D call of TRBD1. This CDR3 is built from 15 residues. In germline, CDR1 is MDHEN, CDR2 SYDVKM. CDR3 protein: CASSFTGASTDTQYF.

V gene TRBV6-2 or TRBV6-3 combines with J gene TRBJ2-3; with no DNA, the TCRdb D assignment of TRBD1 cannot be verified. The CDR3 consists of 15 residues. Germline-derived CDR1 and CDR2 are MNHEY and SVGEGT. The CDR3 sequence: CASSAGGSRYNTQYF.